The rows below give T cell receptor beta chains drawn from one sample of a study of OX40 agonist ivuxolimab in advanced cancers. Generated by immunoSEQ multiplex PCR, the TCRdb table keeps only in-frame clones and is missing some. The sample contains around 25,000 clones, around 80% of which appear only once. Sequencing was performed on CD4+ or CD8+ T cells sorted from blood, taken in a trial of the OX40 agonist ivuxolimab. These receptors all stem from an adult with an advanced solid tumor such as melanoma, head and neck, liver or kidney cancer. Both conserved end residues are part of each CDR3. D genes are given only for firm matches.

v_call d_call cdr3_aa
TRBV7-9 . CASSPVAGSNYGYTF
TRBV7-2 TRBD1 CASSLEDRVYAFF
TRBV7-6 TRBD1 CASSRGTGDTEAFF
TRBV11-1 . CASSSFILQFKETQYF
TRBV15 TRBD2 CATSRDRSGGAYNEQFF
TRBV6-5 TRBD1 CASSYEQGSQPQHF
TRBV19 . CASSIGNNQPQHF
TRBV7-2 . CASSLGQNTEAFF
TRBV11-2 . CASSLVLEQYF
TRBV6-5 . CASSQMGPYEQYF
TRBV7-9 TRBD2 CASRSGGGGETQYF
TRBV4-3 . CASSPEGLGYGYTF
TRBV14 . CASSIQNTGELFF
TRBV19 . CASSIVPRDNEQFF
TRBV7-9 TRBD1 CASRADRGRRYGYTF
TRBV29-1 . CSVVGQGDEQYF
TRBV6-5 TRBD1 CASSYGDRNYGYTF
TRBV27 . CASSLSEGAEAFF
TRBV9 TRBD1 CASSGTGGESYGYTF
TRBV7-2 TRBD1 CASSLDGTAGNTIYF
TRBV18 . CASSPGVNTGELFF
TRBV25-1 . CASTGYHRDAYEQYF
TRBV7-9 . CASYTTGYEKLFF
TRBV10-3 TRBD1 CAISDVTGGNTEAFF
TRBV6-1 TRBD2 CASSGDFAGDYNEQFF
TRBV15 . CATSRDQGSGNTIYF
TRBV9 . CASSVGAQGNQPQHF
TRBV4-1 . CASSQDQSDNEQFF
TRBV5-1 TRBD2 CASSLRGLAGDNEQFF
TRBV4-1 . CASSQDEGAYGYTF
TRBV5-8 . CASSFLMGPYGYTF
TRBV6-5 . CASRTGMNTEAFF
TRBV10-1 . CASSDPGAKNIQYF
TRBV19 . CASRQSGVTEAFF
TRBV27 TRBD1 CATRTGSTEAFF
TRBV15 TRBD1 CATSSGQGYEQYF
TRBV4-3 . CASSRARGGTGELFF
TRBV2 . CASCLNPSYNEQFF
TRBV9 . CASSDRIRGAFF
TRBV11-2 . CASSFTGEQYF
TRBV13 TRBD1 CASSVQGAGNTIYF
TRBV6-6 TRBD1 CASTHLGTGIGQPQHF
TRBV19 TRBD2 CASSISSLLAGDRDTQYF
TRBV15 . CATSSRTNTEAFF
TRBV10-3 TRBD1 CAISASRDSYTEAFF
TRBV13 . CASSILTGELFF